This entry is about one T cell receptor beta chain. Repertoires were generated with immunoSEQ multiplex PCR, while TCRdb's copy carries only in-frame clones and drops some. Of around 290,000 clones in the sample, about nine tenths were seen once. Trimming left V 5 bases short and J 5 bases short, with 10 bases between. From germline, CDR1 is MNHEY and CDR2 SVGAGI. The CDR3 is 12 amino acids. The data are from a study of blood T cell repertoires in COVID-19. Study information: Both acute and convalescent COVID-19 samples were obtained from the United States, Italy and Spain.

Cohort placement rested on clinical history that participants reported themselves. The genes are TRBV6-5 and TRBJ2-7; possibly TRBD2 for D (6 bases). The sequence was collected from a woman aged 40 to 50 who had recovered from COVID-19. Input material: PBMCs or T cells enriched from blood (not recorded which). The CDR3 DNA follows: TGTGCCAGCAGTAGCGGGTTGGACGAGCAGTACTTC. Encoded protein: CASSSGLDEQYF.